What follows is one T cell receptor (beta chain) and its context. Its antigen is unknown. The data were obtained in a study of early T cells in non-severe SARS-CoV-2 infection. About the study: The chains were unpaired, and the sequenced material was bulk RNA from unsorted whole blood. Overall study results and limits: Matching results from VDJdb favored anti-spike CD8 responses, leaving private and CD4 specificities undetected.

Molecules of cDNA were individually given unique molecular identifiers that were attached to them. Via MiXCR, TCRdb re-called the 5' RACE reads, giving one row per CDR3 protein. The table shows around 94,000 distinct CDR3 sequences, with about an eighth occurring only once. What was sequenced was whole blood. This TCR was recovered from an adult who was a healthcare worker with PCR-confirmed SARS-CoV-2 infection or an uninfected control (not recorded which).

The CDR3 spells CAWSVNLNTEAFF. The CDR3 DNA is TGTGCCTGGAGTGTTAATCTCAACACTGAAGCTTTCTTT. The J gene is TRBJ1-1, the V gene TRBV30; no firm D call. The length of the CDR3 is 13 residues. The germline gives CDR1 GTSNPN, CDR2 SVGIG (reference sequence). With 0 bases removed from V and 2 bases from J, the gap between germline ends came to 7 bases.